A single sample is the source of the 30 T cell receptor beta chains below, sequenced in a study of blood T cell repertoires in COVID-19. Assay: immunoSEQ multiplex PCR; the TCRdb copy retains only in-frame clones and omits some. The sample consists of roughly 200,000 clones, 86% of them appearing once. The sequenced sample was PBMCs or T cells enriched from blood (not recorded which). Every receptor here comes from a man aged 35-49 years with acute COVID-19.

CDR3 loop: CASSPDRVLSTDTQYF. The CDR3 DNA is TGTGCCAGCAGCCCGGACAGGGTCCTTAGCACAGATACGCAGTATTTT. The V gene is TRBV7-4, the J gene TRBJ2-3; 8 bases align to TRBD1. V trimming: 5 bases; J trimming: 0 bases; junction bases outside the gene matches: 7. This CDR3 is 16 amino acids long. Germline CDR1 is SGHVT and CDR2 is SQSDAQ.

This rearrangement joins TRBV5-1 to TRBJ1-1; 9 bases agree with TRBD1. Trimming cost V 3 bases and J 6 bases; bases outside gene matches: 6. Germline V CDR1 and CDR2: SGHRS, YFSETQ. This CDR3 is built from 14 residues. The CDR3 is CASSSGTGKAEAFF. The CDR3 DNA reads as TGCGCCAGCAGCTCGGGGACAGGGAAAGCTGAAGCTTTCTTT.

This rearrangement joins TRBV27 to TRBJ2-1, with 8 bases lining up with TRBD2. Germline V CDR1 and CDR2: MNHEY, SMNVEV (reference sequence). Trimming took 8 bases from V and 3 from J; bases not matched to a gene: 12. The CDR3 covers 16 residues. The CDR3 is CASGGLRGRSYNEQFF. The CDR3 nucleotides read TGTGCCAGCGGGGGCCTTCGCGGGAGGAGCTACAATGAGCAGTTCTTC.

The chain carries TRBV20-1 and TRBJ2-1; D is undetermined. Trimming cost V 3 bases and J 3 bases, with 3 bases left between them. The CDR3 has 11 residues. The germline gives CDR1 DFQATT, CDR2 SNEGSKA (reference sequence). In DNA, the CDR3 is TGCAGTGCTAGCAACTACAATGAGCAGTTCTTC. Its protein product is CSASNYNEQFF.

In its sample, this clone was seen a few times. This chain connects TRBV27 to TRBJ1-2; weak D call: TRBD1 (6 bases). V shed 4 bases and J shed 4 bases, with 10 bases lying between them. The CDR3 spans 13 residues. From germline, CDR1 is MNHEY and CDR2 SMNVEV (reference sequence). The CDR3 protein is CASSSNRAYGYTF. CDR3 nucleotide sequence: TGTGCCAGCAGTTCCAACAGGGCCTATGGCTACACCTTC.

The V and J genes are TRBV4-3 and TRBJ2-1; D may be TRBD2 (6 bases). The ends were cut back, 1 base at V and 7 bases at J, with 29 bases in the middle. The germline V gene encodes CDR1 LGHNA and CDR2 YSLEER. The CDR3 runs to 20 residues. The CDR3 region is CASSQVGGTGNKRSTNEQFF. The CDR3, as DNA: TGCGCCAGCAGCCAAGTCGGGGGTACCGGGAACAAACGATCTACTAATGAGCAGTTCTTC.

The rearrangement joins TRBV7-8 to TRBJ1-4; 7 positions agree with TRBD1. The V segment lost 1 base and the J segment 5 bases; nucleotides outside the gene matches: 7. Germline values: CDR1 SGHVS, CDR2 FQNEAQ. The CDR3 is made up of 16 amino acids. CDR3 DNA sequence: TGTGCCAGCAGCTTAGTCTCTTCAGGGGGGAATGAAAAACTGTTTTTT. Its protein is CASSLVSSGGNEKLFF.

The CDR3, as DNA: TGTGCCAGCAGCCAAGTTGGCACAGGGGAACAGTTCTTC. This codes for CASSQVGTGEQFF. This sequence joins TRBV14 and TRBJ2-1; 7 bases match TRBD1. After removal of 1 base from V and 13 bases from J, the junction contained 7 bases not matched to a gene. This CDR3 has 13 amino acids. Germline CDR1 and CDR2: SGHDN and FVKESK.

The chain couples TRBV6-1 to TRBJ2-7; maybe TRBD1 (6 bases). V was cut by 2 bases and J by 0 bases, with 8 bases left in between. CDR1 MNHNS and CDR2 SASEGT come from the germline V gene. This CDR3 spans 14 amino acids. The CDR3 here is CASSERDNSYEQYF. CDR3 in DNA: TGTGCCAGCAGTGAACGGGACAACTCCTACGAGCAGTACTTC.

V is TRBV7-9 and J is TRBJ2-3, with no clear D. CDR1 is SEHNR and CDR2 is FQNEAQ in the germline V gene (reference sequence). V was cut by 0 bases and J by 7 bases, with 14 bases left in between. The CDR3 covers 15 residues. CDR3 sequence: CASSLALSYANTQYF. For the CDR3, the DNA is TGTGCCAGCAGCTTAGCGCTGTCATATGCTAATACGCAGTATTTT.

The genes are TRBV5-1 and TRBJ1-5, with a tentative D call TRBD1 (5 bases). Per germline, CDR1 SGHRS and CDR2 YFSETQ. The CDR3 totals 14 residues. With 4 bases removed from V and 6 bases from J, the gap between germline ends came to 14 bases. CDR3 sequence (DNA): TGCGCCAGCAGCCCGGATTACAGGAGTCAGCCCCAGCATTTT. Translated: CASSPDYRSQPQHF.

J is TRBJ2-7 and V is TRBV7-2, with 10 bases that match TRBD1. V lost 0 bases to trimming and J lost 5 bases; unmatched junction nucleotides: 4. The CDR3 totals 15 residues. Looked up from germline, CDR1 is SGHTA and CDR2 is FQGNSA. CDR3 nucleotide sequence: TGTGCCAGCAGCTTAGCGCAAGGGACAGGGGACGAGCAGTACTTC. Its protein product is CASSLAQGTGDEQYF.

The table lists this clone with a few counts. The chain has TRBV4-2 and TRBJ1-2; tentatively, D is TRBD1 (5 bases). V gave up 2 bases and J gave up 4 bases, with 14 bases separating them. The CDR3 is made up of 15 amino acids. Germline-derived CDR1 and CDR2 are LGHNA and YNFKEQ. In nucleotides, the CDR3 is TGTGCCAGCAGCCAATACGGAGGGGACGGCTATGGCTACACCTTC. It yields the protein CASSQYGGDGYGYTF.

The genes are TRBV27 and TRBJ1-2; TRBD1 matches 7 bases. Looked up from germline, CDR1 is MNHEY and CDR2 is SMNVEV (reference sequence). With V trimmed by 4 bases and J by 8 bases, 16 bases remained unmatched. The CDR3 runs 16 residues. CDR3 nucleotide sequence: TGTGCCAGCAGTTCTAAGGGATACGACAGGGCGAAAGGCTACACCTTC. Translated: CASSSKGYDRAKGYTF.

The V call is TRBV6-2 or TRBV6-3, the J call TRBJ2-7; 7 positions match TRBD2. In germline, CDR1 is MNHEY, CDR2 SVGEGT. V lost 4 bases, J lost 5 bases, and 5 bases stayed unmatched. The CDR3 length is 13 residues. This chain's CDR3 is CASSSLAHHEQYF. The DNA of the CDR3 is TGTGCCAGCAGTTCACTAGCGCACCACGAGCAGTACTTC.

V gene TRBV27 combines with J gene TRBJ2-3; a weak D match, TRBD2 (6 bases). Trimming took off 6 bases at V and 0 bases at J, with 13 bases between the two ends. The CDR3 extends over 15 amino acids. The germline V gene has CDR1 MNHEY and CDR2 SMNVEV (reference sequence). CDR3 bases: TGTGCCAGCAGCTGGGGCGGGACTAGCACAGATACGCAGTATTTT. This sequence encodes CASSWGGTSTDTQYF.

The chain couples TRBV28 to TRBJ2-1; D may be TRBD2 (6 bases). The germline gives CDR1 MDHEN, CDR2 SYDVKM. CDR3 length: 14 amino acids. Trimming shortened V by 3 bases and J by 3 bases, and 9 bases separated the two germline ends. Here the CDR3 reads CASSLGGGYNEQFF. CDR3 nucleotide sequence: TGTGCCAGCAGTTTGGGAGGAGGCTACAATGAGCAGTTCTTC.

The rearrangement uses TRBV5-1 and TRBJ1-2; TRBD1 matches at 9 bases. This CDR3 contains 15 residues. CDR1 and CDR2 from the germline V gene are SGHRS and YFSETQ. V was clipped by 4 bases and J by 4 bases; unmatched bases: 8. DNA for the CDR3: TGCGCCAGCAGCGAGGGGACAGGGCTACTCTATGGCTACACCTTC. Its translation: CASSEGTGLLYGYTF.

DNA of the CDR3: TGTGCCAGCAGCCACCCTGCTAGCGGGAGGGCCCAAAACATTCAGTACTTC. This encodes CASSHPASGRAQNIQYF. The chain couples TRBV11-2 to TRBJ2-4, with 12 bases aligning to TRBD2. The CDR3 contains 17 residues. Germline CDR1 is SGHAT and CDR2 is FQNNGV. Trimming took 5 bases from V and 5 from J; bases not matched to a gene: 10.

The V and J genes are TRBV5-4 and TRBJ1-5, with D uncertain. The germline gives CDR1 SGHNT, CDR2 YYREEE (reference sequence). The V and J ends lost 1 base and 9 bases respectively, with 14 bases between them. The CDR3 is 14 residues long. The CDR3 nucleotides read TGTGCCAGCAGCTTGAATGGTGGGGAGTCGCCCCAGCATTTT. Translating it yields CASSLNGGESPQHF.

This CDR3 reads CASSFYRGDNSPLHF. The CDR3 coding sequence is TGTGCCAGCAGCTTTTACAGGGGAGATAATTCACCCCTCCACTTT. The genes are TRBV7-2 and TRBJ1-6; TRBD1 agrees at 7 bases. In germline, CDR1 is SGHTA, CDR2 FQGNSA. The trim removed 3 bases at V and 5 bases at J, leaving 4 bases unmatched. The CDR3 consists of 15 residues.

The V and J genes are TRBV21-1 and TRBJ2-7; TRBD1 is the table's D call and was not checked against the DNA. TRBV21-1 is given as a pseudogene. The CDR3 covers 15 residues. In DNA form, the CDR3 reads TGTGCCAGCAGCAAAGGGACACAGGGAACCTACGAGCAGTACTTC. Encoded protein: CASSKGTQGTYEQYF.

The chain employs TRBV9 and TRBJ2-3; D remains ambiguous. Germline-derived CDR1 and CDR2 are SGDLS and YYNGEE. V was trimmed by 0 bases and J by 6 bases, leaving 14 bases between them. This CDR3 region has 15 residues. CDR3 residues: CASSVGAQVGDTQYF. For the CDR3, the DNA is TGTGCCAGCAGCGTAGGGGCGCAGGTTGGGGATACGCAGTATTTT.

The chain recombines TRBV2 with TRBJ2-7; TRBD2 agrees at 13 bases. Trimming at V came to 5 bases and at J to 7 bases, leaving 2 bases not matched to a gene. This CDR3 region has 13 residues. Germline CDR1 reads SNHLY; CDR2 reads FYNNEI. This chain's CDR3 is CASSSGLAGEQYF. CDR3 DNA: TGTGCCAGCAGTTCGGGACTAGCGGGAGAGCAGTACTTC.

The CDR3 region has the DNA TGTGCCAGTACGCCACTGGACAGGGGCTATCAGCCCCAGCATTTT. It yields the protein CASTPLDRGYQPQHF. V gene TRBV19 combines with J gene TRBJ1-5; the match to TRBD1 covers 9 bases. This CDR3 has 15 amino acids. Germline CDR1 is LNHDA and CDR2 is SQIVND (reference sequence). V lost 7 bases, J lost 5 bases, and 9 bases stayed unmatched.

The rearrangement joins TRBV2 to TRBJ1-4; a possible D gene is TRBD1 (5 bases). The V end lost 5 bases, the J end lost 8 bases, and 24 bases lay between the germline ends. From germline, CDR1 is SNHLY and CDR2 FYNNEI. There are 17 residues in the CDR3. The CDR3 protein is CASSRLPQQDVKEKLFF. CDR3 nucleotides: TGTGCCAGCAGTCGACTTCCCCAACAGGACGTGAAAGAAAAACTGTTTTTT.

CDR3 DNA: TGTGCCAGCTCACCACGGACTCCCGGTCAGCCCCAGCATTTT. Translation: CASSPRTPGQPQHF. The J gene is TRBJ1-5, the V gene TRBV18; D not resolved. V was pared by 1 base and J by 6 bases, with 10 bases between. The CDR3 runs 14 residues. Germline CDR1 is KGHSH and CDR2 is LQKENI.

The chain links TRBV2 to TRBJ2-2; possible D gene TRBD2, 5 bases. The V end lost 0 bases, the J end lost 5 bases, and 7 bases lay between the germline ends. Germline CDR1 SNHLY, CDR2 FYNNEI. The CDR3 contains 14 residues. CDR3 coding DNA: TGTGCCAGCAGTGAAGCGGGAGTTACCGGGGAGCTGTTTTTT. It is translated as CASSEAGVTGELFF.

The chain has TRBV5-1 and TRBJ1-5, with 9 bases matching TRBD1. The CDR3 is 15 amino acids. Germline values: CDR1 SGHRS, CDR2 YFSETQ. With V trimmed by 4 bases and J by 7 bases, 9 bases remained unmatched. The chain's CDR3 is CASSVTGGAGQPQHF. For the CDR3, the DNA is TGCGCCAGCAGCGTTACAGGGGGCGCCGGGCAGCCCCAGCATTTT.

V is TRBV28 and J is TRBJ2-3; weak D call: TRBD2 (5 bases). Germline V gene lookup returns CDR1 MDHEN and CDR2 SYDVKM. V lost 6 bases and J lost 6, with 16 bases in between. The CDR3 consists of 14 residues. The CDR3 protein is CASSPPGLRDTQYF. DNA for the CDR3: TGTGCCAGCAGCCCTCCTGGACTTCGGGATACGCAGTATTTT.